What follows describes a single T cell receptor beta chain. As yet, its antigen is unknown. The CDR3 is 15 residues long. The ends lost 2 bases at V and 2 bases at J; junction bases unmatched: 5. Germline lookup yields CDR1 SGDLS and CDR2 YYNGEE. Here immunoSEQ multiplex PCR was the method, and the copy in TCRdb shows in-frame clones only, minus some. The sample has roughly 150,000 clones, 70% to 90% seen once. This sample was taken from a study of cytomegalovirus exposure and HLA in healthy donors. Regarding the study as a whole: Published work reported that the classifier diagnosed cytomegalovirus status with high specificity and sensitivity.

This sequence was found in a woman between 18 and 30 years old in good health and CMV-seropositive. The sequenced material came from PBMCs. The rearrangement links TRBV9 to TRBJ1-2; 8 bases align to TRBD1. DNA for the CDR3: TGTGCCAGCAGCGTGACAGGGGCCTCGAACTATGGCTACACCTTC. Encoded protein: CASSVTGASNYGYTF.